The 20 T cell receptor beta chains below were found in one sample sequenced in a study of T cell changes during pregnancy in multiple sclerosis. Profiled with immunoSEQ multiplex PCR; TCRdb holds only in-frame clones, not every one. The sample has approximately 40,000 clones, approximately 92% seen once. What was sequenced was peripheral blood. Receptors were obtained from a female donor with multiple sclerosis, enrolled in a pregnancy study.

This rearrangement joins TRBV28 to TRBJ1-2; 7 bases align to TRBD1. The CDR3 is 15 residues long. The ends lost 5 bases at V and 0 bases at J; junction bases unmatched: 6. Germline assignment: CDR1 MDHEN and CDR2 SYDVKM. The CDR3 DNA follows: TGTGCCAGCAGTGGACGGGACAGAGCTAACTATGGCTACACCTTC. Its protein product is CASSGRDRANYGYTF.

The rearrangement uses TRBV10-1 and TRBJ2-3, with 9 bases that match TRBD2. This CDR3 contains 14 residues. The germline CDR1 and CDR2 sequences are WNHNN and SYGVQD (reference sequence). V dropped 4 bases and J dropped 6; count of bases not matched to a gene: 5. CDR3 DNA sequence: TGCGCCAGCAGTGTGACTAGCGGCGCCGATACGCAGTATTTT. This gives the protein CASSVTSGADTQYF.

J is TRBJ2-1 and V is TRBV6-1; D could derive from TRBD1 or TRBD2 (6 bases each). The V end lost 3 bases, the J end lost 4 bases, and 13 bases lay between the germline ends. The CDR3 sequence is 15 residues long. In germline, CDR1 is MNHNS, CDR2 SASEGT. In nucleotides, the CDR3 is TGTGCCAGCAGTGATATCGGAGGGGGTTACAATGAGCAGTTCTTC. This sequence encodes CASSDIGGGYNEQFF.

This chain joins TRBV4-2 and TRBJ2-3; perhaps TRBD2 as D (6 bases). V dropped 11 bases and J dropped 1 base, with 13 bases sitting between them. Germline CDR1 LGHNA, CDR2 YNFKEQ. This CDR3 comprises 13 residues. In DNA form, the CDR3 reads TGTGCCGGGCGGTGGGAGGGCACAGATACGCAGTATTTT. It encodes CAGRWEGTDTQYF.

The V gene is TRBV7-2, the J gene TRBJ1-1; D may be TRBD1 (5 bases). This CDR3 is 14 amino acids long. V was shortened by 1 base and J by 1 base, with 7 bases between the two germline ends. Germline lookup yields CDR1 SGHTA and CDR2 FQGNSA. CDR3: CASSLERGNTEAFF. In DNA form, the CDR3 reads TGTGCCAGCAGCTTAGAGAGGGGGAACACTGAAGCTTTCTTT.

The chain employs TRBV7-3 and TRBJ2-2, with TRBD1 as a possible D gene (6 bases). The V gene lost 5 bases and the J gene lost 5 bases, with 21 bases spanning the gap. The germline CDR1 and CDR2 sequences are SGHTA and FQGTGA. CDR3 length equals 17 residues. CDR3 coding DNA: TGTGCCAGCAGCCCAACTGGCAGGGGCGTAGAGACCGGGGAGCTGTTTTTT. Protein product: CASSPTGRGVETGELFF.

This chain connects TRBV7-2 to TRBJ2-3; D may be TRBD2 (6 bases). Germline V CDR1 and CDR2: SGHTA, FQGNSA. V shed 3 bases and J shed 2 bases, with 21 bases lying between them. The CDR3 is made up of 18 amino acids. The CDR3 nucleotides are TGTGCCAGCAGCTTTAATCGGTTTGCGGGATCGACCACAGATACGCAGTATTTT. It encodes CASSFNRFAGSTTDTQYF.

The chain carries TRBV29-1 and TRBJ1-2; 8 nucleotides match TRBD1. In germline, CDR1 is SQVTM, CDR2 ANQGSEA. V gave up 8 bases and J gave up 8 bases; unmatched junction bases: 7. There are 11 residues in the CDR3. This chain's CDR3 is CSYQTGDGYTF. DNA of the CDR3: TGCAGCTATCAGACAGGGGACGGCTACACCTTC.

This rearrangement joins TRBV18 to TRBJ2-3, with 11 bases lining up with TRBD2. The trim removed 5 bases at V and 4 bases at J, leaving 8 bases unmatched. Germline V lookup: CDR1 KGHSH, CDR2 LQKENI. CDR3 size: 16 residues. DNA of the CDR3: TGTGCCAGCTCATTGATGACTAGCGGGAATCCAGATACGCAGTATTTT. Translating gives CASSLMTSGNPDTQYF.

The rearrangement joins TRBV25-1 to TRBJ2-3, with 7 bases fitting TRBD2. V gave up 0 bases and J gave up 2 bases; unmatched junction bases: 11. Germline V gene lookup returns CDR1 MGHDK and CDR2 SYGVNS. The CDR3 consists of 18 residues. CDR3 sequence (DNA): TGTGCCAGCAGTGAATATCGATATAGCGGGCCTACCACAGATACGCAGTATTTT. It codes for CASSEYRYSGPTTDTQYF.

V is TRBV9 and J is TRBJ2-1; D remains unclear. Trimming stripped 0 bases from V and 4 bases from J, with 11 bases between. CDR3 length equals 15 residues. Germline V gene lookup returns CDR1 SGDLS and CDR2 YYNGEE. CDR3 DNA sequence: TGTGCCAGCAGCGTAGCTACCGCCGCTTACAATGAGCAGTTCTTC. This gives the protein CASSVATAAYNEQFF.

The V gene is TRBV2, the J gene TRBJ2-5; no clear D. This CDR3 has 11 amino acids. V dropped 6 bases and J dropped 4 bases, with 6 bases sitting between them. Germline loops: CDR1 SNHLY, CDR2 FYNNEI. The CDR3 DNA is TGTGCCAGCAGATACGGAGAGACCCAGTACTTC. Amino acid sequence: CASRYGETQYF.

This chain joins TRBV30 and TRBJ2-7; D not certain. V lost 2 bases and J lost 3, with 14 bases in between. The CDR3 is 14 amino acids. The germline V gene has CDR1 GTSNPN and CDR2 SVGIG (reference sequence). CDR3 DNA sequence: TGTGCCTGGAGTAGAGTAGGGAACAGCTACGAGCAGTACTTC. Protein sequence: CAWSRVGNSYEQYF.

The chain carries TRBV4-1 and TRBJ1-2; D is unresolved. This CDR3 has 15 amino acids. The germline V gene encodes CDR1 MGHRA and CDR2 YSYEKL. Trimming left V 2 bases short and J 4 bases short, with 14 bases between. The CDR3 sequence: CASSQLPSMGYGYTF. CDR3 in DNA: TGCGCCAGCAGCCAACTTCCGTCGATGGGCTATGGCTACACCTTC.

The rearrangement links TRBV18 to TRBJ2-7, with D maybe TRBD2 (5 bases). The V end lost 3 bases, the J end lost 2 bases, and 14 bases lay between the germline ends. This CDR3 is 15 amino acids long. The V gene's germline CDR1 is KGHSH and CDR2 LQKENI. DNA for the CDR3: TGTGCCAGCTCACCTTTGTCAGGAGGTACCTACGAGCAGTACTTC. Protein: CASSPLSGGTYEQYF. The full variable domain, rest sourced from reference TRBV18 and TRBJ2-7, is NAGVMQNPRHLVRRRGQEARLRCSPMKGHSHVYWYRQLPEEGLKFMVYLQKENIIDESGMPKERFSAEFPKEGPSILRIQQVVRGDSAAYFCASSPLSGGTYEQYFGPGTRLTVT.

The V and J genes are TRBV28 and TRBJ2-5; perhaps TRBD1 as D (6 bases). The ends were cut back, 3 bases at V and 4 bases at J, with 18 bases in the middle. Germline V gene lookup returns CDR1 MDHEN and CDR2 SYDVKM. This CDR3 contains 16 residues. The DNA for the CDR3 is TGTGCCAGCAGTTTCCTTTACAGGGCCAGGACAGAGACCCAGTACTTC. Amino acids: CASSFLYRARTETQYF.

This rearrangement joins TRBV2 to TRBJ1-1; D not resolved. V was cut by 3 bases and J by 10 bases, with 12 bases left in between. The CDR3 is 12 amino acids. The germline V gene has CDR1 SNHLY and CDR2 FYNNEI. The CDR3 DNA reads TGTGCCAGCAGTGAGTCCCTCCGAGGAGCTTTCTTT. It specifies CASSESLRGAFF.

This clone was detected only once. The chain links TRBV7-9 to TRBJ1-4; 10 nucleotides match TRBD1. V was pared by 4 bases and J by 2 bases, with 13 bases of the junction left unmatched. The germline V gene encodes CDR1 SEHNR and CDR2 FQNEAQ (reference sequence). The CDR3 extends over 19 amino acids. The CDR3 DNA is TGTGCCAGCAGCTCCCTTCGGACAGGGGGAATAGGGACTAATGAAAAACTGTTTTTT. Translated, it gives CASSSLRTGGIGTNEKLFF.

V gene TRBV4-1 combines with J gene TRBJ2-3, with TRBD2 matching over 9 bases. This CDR3 spans 19 amino acids. CDR1 is MGHRA, CDR2 YSYEKL, per germline. Trimming cost V 0 bases and J 0 bases; bases outside gene matches: 10. CDR3 loop: CASSQDMTSGRSSTDTQYF. The CDR3 DNA sequence: TGCGCCAGCAGCCAAGATATGACTAGCGGAAGATCTAGCACAGATACGCAGTATTTT.

This clone has only a few counts. The CDR3 is CASAKGSGSYEQYF. The CDR3 nucleotides read TGTGCCAGTGCTAAGGGTTCGGGGTCCTACGAGCAGTACTTC. The chain is built from TRBV10-3 and TRBJ2-7; D might be TRBD2 (5 bases). V was pared by 10 bases and J by 1 base, with 17 bases between. The V gene's germline CDR1 is ENHRY and CDR2 SYGVKD. The CDR3 has 14 residues.